A selection of T cell receptor beta chains follows, all from one sample in a study of Graves' ophthalmopathy and Graves' hyperthyroidism. TCRdb redid the calling of the multiplex PCR reads with MiXCR, one entry per CDR3 protein. This sample has hundreds of thousands of distinct CDR3 sequences; over 40% occur once, and the top ten carry over 2.5%. Sequenced: peripheral blood. The source is an adult man with Graves' ophthalmopathy. CDR3s include the opening cysteine and the closing phenylalanine or tryptophan. A D gene is named only where the DNA matches it firmly. Expanded clones get a size class; other rows say once, few or many, or leave the size out.

>TRBV7-2|TRBJ1-1|many|NA
CASSLGRTVGTEAFF
TGTGCCAGCAGCTTAGGCCGGACAGTTGGCACTGAAGCTTTCTTT
>TRBV12-3/TRBV12-4|TRBJ1-2|NA|TRBD1
CASSLYPGQTSNGYTF
TGTGCCAGCAGTTTATATCCGGGACAGACGTCGAATGGCTACACCTTC
>TRBV29-1|TRBJ1-3|NA|TRBD1
CSVGTGAGNTIYF
TGCAGCGTTGGGACAGGGGCGGGAAACACCATATATTTT
>TRBV10-3|TRBJ1-2|many|NA
CAISGPDLNYGYTF
TGTGCCATCAGTGGCCCGGATTTGAACTATGGCTACACCTTC
>TRBV11-1|TRBJ1-2|many|NA
CASSPLGGNGYTF
TGTGCCAGCAGCCCACTTGGGGGGAATGGCTACACCTTC
>TRBV9|TRBJ1-3|NA|NA
CASSPDAGGFSGNTIYF
TGTGCCAGCTCACCAGATGCGGGGGGCTTCTCTGGAAACACCATATATTTT
>TRBV20-1|TRBJ2-7|NA|NA
CSARGPMGGGYEQYF
TGCAGTGCTAGGGGGCCGATGGGAGGGGGGTACGAGCAGTACTTC
>TRBV12-3/TRBV12-4|TRBJ2-2|many|TRBD2
CASSLTSGNTGELFF
TGTGCCAGCAGCTTAACTAGCGGGAACACCGGGGAGCTGTTTTTT
>TRBV7-9|TRBJ2-3|NA|NA
CASSLASAADTQYF
TGTGCCAGCAGCTTAGCTAGCGCAGCAGATACGCAGTATTTT
>TRBV2|TRBJ1-2|many|NA
CASLYSQVLYGYTF
TGTGCCAGTTTATACAGTCAGGTTCTCTATGGCTACACCTTC
>TRBV7-6|TRBJ2-2|NA|TRBD2
CASSPGTSGGLFF
TGTGCCAGCAGCCCCGGGACTAGCGGGGGGCTGTTTTTT
>TRBV5-1|TRBJ2-5|few|TRBD2
CASRLAPGETQYF
TGCGCCAGCCGACTAGCTCCGGGGGAGACCCAGTACTTC
>TRBV12-3/TRBV12-4|TRBJ1-5|few|NA
CASSPPSTTPYSNQPQHF
TGTGCCAGCAGTCCCCCCTCTACGACACCTTATAGCAATCAGCCCCAGCATTTT
>TRBV5-1|TRBJ1-1|NA|TRBD1
CASSDGQGLLNTEAFF
TGCGCCAGCAGCGACGGACAGGGACTGCTGAACACTGAAGCTTTCTTT
>TRBV9|TRBJ1-1|NA|TRBD1
CASSVSGTGNTEAFF
TGTGCCAGCAGCGTTAGTGGGACAGGGAACACTGAAGCTTTCTTT
>TRBV30|TRBJ1-3|NA|NA
CAWRPHSGNTIYF
TGTGCCTGGCGACCCCACTCTGGAAACACCATATATTTT
>TRBV25-1|TRBJ2-7|NA|TRBD2
CARGPSGSYEQYF
TGTGCTCGGGGCCCTAGCGGATCCTACGAGCAGTACTTC
>TRBV19|TRBJ1-4|NA|NA
CAWSSHSNEKLFF
TGTGCCTGGAGTTCCCATTCTAATGAAAAACTGTTTTTT
>TRBV10-3|TRBJ1-2|NA|NA
CAISENRDKANYGYTF
TGTGCCATCAGTGAGAACAGGGACAAAGCTAACTATGGCTACACCTTC
>TRBV9|TRBJ1-4|many|TRBD1
CASSATGGASEKLFF
TGTGCCAGCAGCGCCACAGGGGGCGCATCTGAAAAACTGTTTTTT